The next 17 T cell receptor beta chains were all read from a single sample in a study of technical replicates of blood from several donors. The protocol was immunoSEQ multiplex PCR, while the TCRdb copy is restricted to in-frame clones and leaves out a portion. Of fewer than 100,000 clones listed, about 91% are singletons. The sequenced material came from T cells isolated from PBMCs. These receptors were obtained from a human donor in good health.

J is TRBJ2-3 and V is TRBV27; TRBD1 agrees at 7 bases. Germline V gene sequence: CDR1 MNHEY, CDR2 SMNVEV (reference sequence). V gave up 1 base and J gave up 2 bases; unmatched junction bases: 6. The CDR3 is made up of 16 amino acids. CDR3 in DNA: TGTGCCAGCAGTTTATTGGGGACAGAGAACACAGATACGCAGTATTTT. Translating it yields CASSLLGTENTDTQYF.

The CDR3 DNA reads TGTGCCAGCAGCTTAGGTCCAGGGACTAGCGGCTACGAGCAGTACTTC. Its protein is CASSLGPGTSGYEQYF. This chain connects TRBV13 to TRBJ2-7; TRBD2 aligns across 11 bases. This CDR3 has 16 residues. Germline lookup yields CDR1 PRHDT and CDR2 FYEKMQ (reference sequence). After removal of 0 bases from V and 3 bases from J, the junction contained 4 bases not matched to a gene.

The CDR3 sequence: CSVEVLAGASTDTQYF. In DNA, the CDR3 is TGCAGCGTTGAAGTCTTAGCGGGAGCTAGCACAGATACGCAGTATTTT. The genes are TRBV29-1 and TRBJ2-3; 9 bases agree with TRBD2. This CDR3 has 16 residues. The V and J ends lost 1 base and 0 bases, in that order; junction bases with no gene match: 5. Germline V CDR1 and CDR2: SQVTM, ANQGSEA.

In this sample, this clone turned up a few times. In DNA form, the CDR3 reads TGTGCCAGCACCATCACCGGACAGGCTTTAACTAGTGAAGCTTTCTTT. It translates to CASTITGQALTSEAFF. The rearrangement uses TRBV6-6 and TRBJ1-1; TRBD1 matches at 7 bases. Germline V gives CDR1 MNHNY, CDR2 SVGAGI (reference sequence). The ends lost 7 bases at V and 7 bases at J; junction bases unmatched: 18. The CDR3 runs 16 residues.

The CDR3 protein is CASQLEGDTEAFF. DNA of the CDR3: TGTGCCAGCCAGCTTGAGGGGGACACTGAAGCTTTCTTT. The gene calls are TRBV13 and TRBJ1-1; D may be TRBD1 (6 bases). Looked up from germline, CDR1 is PRHDT and CDR2 is FYEKMQ (reference sequence). V was trimmed by 8 bases and J by 3 bases, leaving 13 bases between them. The CDR3 is 13 amino acids.

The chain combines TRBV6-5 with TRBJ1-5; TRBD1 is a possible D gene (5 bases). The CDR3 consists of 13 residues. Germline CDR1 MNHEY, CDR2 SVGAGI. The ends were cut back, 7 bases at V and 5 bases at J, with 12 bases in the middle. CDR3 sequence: CASKRLGDQPQHF. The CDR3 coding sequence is TGTGCCAGCAAAAGGCTAGGGGATCAGCCCCAGCATTTT.

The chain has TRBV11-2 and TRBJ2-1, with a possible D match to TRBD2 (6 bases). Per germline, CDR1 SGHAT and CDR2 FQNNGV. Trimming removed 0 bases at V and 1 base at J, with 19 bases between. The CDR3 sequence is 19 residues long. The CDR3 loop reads CASSLEPPLATWSYNEQFF. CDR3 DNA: TGTGCCAGCAGCTTAGAGCCCCCCCTAGCGACTTGGTCCTACAATGAGCAGTTCTTC.

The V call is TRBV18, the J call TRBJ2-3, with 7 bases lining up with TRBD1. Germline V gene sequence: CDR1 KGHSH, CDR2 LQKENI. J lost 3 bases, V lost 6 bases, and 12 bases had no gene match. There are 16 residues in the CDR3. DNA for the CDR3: TGTGCCAGCTCTCCTGGCGCGGGCAGGGGGACAGATACGCAGTATTTT. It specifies CASSPGAGRGTDTQYF. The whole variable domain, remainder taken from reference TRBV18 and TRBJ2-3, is NAGVMQNPRHLVRRRGQEARLRCSPMKGHSHVYWYRQLPEEGLKFMVYLQKENIIDESGMPKERFSAEFPKEGPSILRIQQVVRGDSAAYFCASSPGAGRGTDTQYFGPGTRLTVL.

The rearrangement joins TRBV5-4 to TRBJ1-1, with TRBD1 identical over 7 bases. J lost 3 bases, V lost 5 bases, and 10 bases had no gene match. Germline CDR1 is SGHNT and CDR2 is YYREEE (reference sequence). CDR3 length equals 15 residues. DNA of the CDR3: TGTGCCAGCAGTGGGGAAAAAGGACAGGACACTGAAGCTTTCTTT. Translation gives CASSGEKGQDTEAFF.

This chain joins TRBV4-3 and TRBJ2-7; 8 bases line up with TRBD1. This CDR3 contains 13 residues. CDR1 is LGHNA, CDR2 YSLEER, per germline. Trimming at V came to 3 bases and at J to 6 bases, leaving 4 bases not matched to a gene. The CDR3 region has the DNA TGCGCCAGCAGCCAGGACAGGGTTGGCGAGCAGTACTTC. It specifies CASSQDRVGEQYF.

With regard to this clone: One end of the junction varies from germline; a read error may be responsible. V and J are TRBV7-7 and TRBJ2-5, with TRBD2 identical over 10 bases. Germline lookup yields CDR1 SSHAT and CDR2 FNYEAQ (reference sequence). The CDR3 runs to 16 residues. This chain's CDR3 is CASSLAAGGPDQTQYF. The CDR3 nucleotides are TGTGCTAGCAGCTTAGCAGCGGGAGGGCCCGACCAGACCCAGTACTTC.

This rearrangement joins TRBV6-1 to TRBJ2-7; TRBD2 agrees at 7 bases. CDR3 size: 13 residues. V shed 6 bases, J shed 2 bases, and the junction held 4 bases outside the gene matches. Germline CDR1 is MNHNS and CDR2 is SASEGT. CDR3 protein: CASSGGSTYEQYF. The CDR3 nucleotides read TGTGCCAGCAGCGGCGGGAGTACCTACGAGCAGTACTTC.

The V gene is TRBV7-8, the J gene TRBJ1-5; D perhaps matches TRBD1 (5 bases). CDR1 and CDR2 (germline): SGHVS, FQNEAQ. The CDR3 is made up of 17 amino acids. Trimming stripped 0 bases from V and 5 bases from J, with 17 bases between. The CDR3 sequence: CASSLAGTPVGYQPQHF. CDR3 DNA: TGTGCCAGCAGCTTAGCGGGGACTCCCGTTGGATATCAGCCCCAGCATTTT.

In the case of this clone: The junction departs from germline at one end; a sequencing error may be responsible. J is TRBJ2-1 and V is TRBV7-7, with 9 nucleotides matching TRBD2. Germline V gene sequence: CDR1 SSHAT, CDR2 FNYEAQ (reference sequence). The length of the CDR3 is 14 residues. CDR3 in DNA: TGTGCTAGCAGCTTAGTTAGCGGGAGTGGTGAGCAGTTCTTC. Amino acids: CASSLVSGSGEQFF.

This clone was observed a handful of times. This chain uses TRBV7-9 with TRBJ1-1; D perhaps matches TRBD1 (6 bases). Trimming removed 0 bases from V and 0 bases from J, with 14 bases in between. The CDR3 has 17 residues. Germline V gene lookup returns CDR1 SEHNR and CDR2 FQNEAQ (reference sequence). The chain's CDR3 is CASSLATGGPVNTEAFF. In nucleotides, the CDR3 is TGTGCCAGCAGCTTAGCGACGGGGGGGCCGGTGAACACTGAAGCTTTCTTT.

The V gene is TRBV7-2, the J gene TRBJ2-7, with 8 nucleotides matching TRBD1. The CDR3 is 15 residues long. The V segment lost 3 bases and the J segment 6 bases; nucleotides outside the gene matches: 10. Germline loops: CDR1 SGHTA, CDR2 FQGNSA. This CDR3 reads CASSFTPGTGSEQYF. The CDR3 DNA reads TGTGCCAGCAGCTTTACCCCCGGGACAGGAAGCGAGCAGTACTTC. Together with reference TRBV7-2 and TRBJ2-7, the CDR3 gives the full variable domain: GAGVSQSPSNKVTEKGKDVELRCDPISGHTALYWYRQSLGQGLEFLIYFQGNSAPDKSGLPSDRFSAERTGGSVSTLTIQRTQQEDSAVYLCASSFTPGTGSEQYFGPGTRLTVT.

CDR3 coding DNA: TGCAGCGGTCTACAGGGAGCCGGGGAGCTGTTTTTT. Residues: CSGLQGAGELFF. This chain connects TRBV29-1 to TRBJ2-2; perhaps TRBD1 as D (6 bases). Germline V gene data show CDR1 as SQVTM and CDR2 as ANQGSEA. Between the trimmed V and J ends, which lost 7 bases and 6 bases, there was a span of 12 bases. The CDR3 is made up of 12 amino acids.